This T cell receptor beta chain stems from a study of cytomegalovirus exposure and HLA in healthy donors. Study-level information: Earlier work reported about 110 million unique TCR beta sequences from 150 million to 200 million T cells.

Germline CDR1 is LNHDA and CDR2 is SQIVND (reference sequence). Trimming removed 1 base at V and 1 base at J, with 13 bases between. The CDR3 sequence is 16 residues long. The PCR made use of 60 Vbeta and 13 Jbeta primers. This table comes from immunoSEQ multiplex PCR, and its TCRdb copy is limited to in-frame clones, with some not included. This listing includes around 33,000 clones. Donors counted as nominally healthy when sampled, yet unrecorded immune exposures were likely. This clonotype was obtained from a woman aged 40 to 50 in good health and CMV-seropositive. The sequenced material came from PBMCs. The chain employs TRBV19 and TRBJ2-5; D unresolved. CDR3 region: CASSIGVLTIQETQYF. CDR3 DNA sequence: TGTGCCAGTAGTATAGGAGTTCTTACTATCCAAGAGACCCAGTACTTC.